The T cell receptor (beta chain) under discussion was sequenced for a study of blood T cell repertoires in COVID-19. Looking at the study overall: There were acute and convalescent COVID-19 samples, and they came from the United States, Italy and Spain. T cells, B-cell-depleted T cells, or PBMCs provided the cDNA or gDNA that served as material.

In the original processing: Reference gene primers were amplified, and this amplification served to estimate nucleated cell counts. Some clones are missing from TCRdb's copy, which holds only in-frame ones; the method was immunoSEQ multiplex PCR. The V and J calls and clone size come from that table; D and trimming were worked out from the DNA. The sample carries about 64,000 clones, 82% recorded once. This TCR derives from a human donor in a cohort sampled during active COVID-19. Sequencing used peripheral blood.

The CDR3, as DNA: TGTGCCAGCAGCGCCCTGGGAAGAGCGGGGGAACGCACAGATACGCAGTATTTT. It codes for CASSALGRAGERTDTQYF. This sequence joins TRBV9 and TRBJ2-3; 8 bases line up with TRBD2. The V segment lost 3 bases and the J segment 1 base; nucleotides outside the gene matches: 13. CDR1 SGDLS and CDR2 YYNGEE come from the germline V gene. The CDR3 loop spans 18 amino acids.